This TCR beta chain originates from a study of T cell responses to AZD1222 COVID-19 vaccine. Study conclusions and caveats: Sampled repertoires all dated from after the peak T cell response. The study identified only six AZD1222 recipients as seropositive at baseline.

CDR3 length equals 11 residues. V was shortened by 6 bases and J by 3 bases, with 4 bases between the two germline ends. The germline V gene has CDR1 SGHNT and CDR2 YENEEA. Sequencing used immunoSEQ multiplex PCR; TCRdb keeps in-frame clones, though not all of them. The sample consists of some 180,000 clones, around nine tenths of them appearing once. With respect to this clone: Its matching antigen is unknown.

The chain links TRBV11-3 to TRBJ2-3; D not certain. Material: peripheral blood, obtained 28 days after the second dose of the MenACWY control vaccine. The receptor was derived from an adult who received the MenACWY meningococcal vaccine as a control. DNA of the CDR3: TGTGCCAGCAGTTTGACAGATACGCAGTATTTT. This gives the protein CASSLTDTQYF.